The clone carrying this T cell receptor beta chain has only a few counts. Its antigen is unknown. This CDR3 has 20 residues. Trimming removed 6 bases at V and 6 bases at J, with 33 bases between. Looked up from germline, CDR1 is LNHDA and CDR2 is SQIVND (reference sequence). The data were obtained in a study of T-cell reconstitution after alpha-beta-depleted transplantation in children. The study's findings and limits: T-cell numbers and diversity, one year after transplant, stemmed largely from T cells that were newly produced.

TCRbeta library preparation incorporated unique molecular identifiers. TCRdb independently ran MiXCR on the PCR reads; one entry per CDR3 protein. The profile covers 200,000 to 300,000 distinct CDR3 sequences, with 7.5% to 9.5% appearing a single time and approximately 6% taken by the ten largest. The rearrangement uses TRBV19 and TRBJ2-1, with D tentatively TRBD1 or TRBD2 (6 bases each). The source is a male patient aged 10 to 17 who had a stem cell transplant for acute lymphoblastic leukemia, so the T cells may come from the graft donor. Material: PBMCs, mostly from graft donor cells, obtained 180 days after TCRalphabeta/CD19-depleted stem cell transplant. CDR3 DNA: TGTGCCAGTAGGGCTGAAAGGGGGATTGGCTACCTAGGGGGGAGCAATGAGCAGTTCTTC. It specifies CASRAERGIGYLGGSNEQFF.